This T cell receptor beta chain came from a study of CD8+CD57+ T cells in acquired aplastic anemia (dated by TCRdb to 2017 to 2018). Context from the whole study: On average, sorted CD4+ and CD8+ cells yielded around 3.5 ug of extracted DNA, with a range of about 0.19 to 30 ug. Mean read counts for healthy donor samples were about 10 million for CD4+ cells and some 11 million for CD8+ cells. Points the paper makes about the study in general: Although some 28 CD8+ CDR3 sequences were shared by patients and controls, these sequences appeared highly expressed in patients and within the immunodominant clones of patients. Between patients and healthy controls, no significant difference in CD8+ Simpson's diversity was found (P=0.060).

TCR beta VDJ combination and CDR3 sequence profiling used genomic DNA as the template. TCR repertoire sequencing was run on an Illumina HiSeq 2000. The study's processing was this. TRBV/TRBJ rearrangement plots, CDR3 size and DJ length profiles, and Simpson's diversity index were used to evaluate the repertoires. The most abundant DNA sequence in the deep sequencing data was taken as the immunodominant clone. CDR3 amino acid sequences were checked for sharing across subjects and were also compared against the VDJdb database and published repertoires. TCRdb reworked the public reads: Q25 trimming with fastp, MiXCR clone assembly, productive beta chains retained. Each entry merges the rows of one CDR3 protein and shows their most common DNA and genes. TCRdb's processing, not the study's, gives the V and J calls here. This sample lists some 150,000 distinct CDR3 sequences; about 40% were detected once. The top ten clonotypes cover 8% to 9.5% of the sample.

This clonotype was detected ten times or more. The specificity of this receptor is unknown. No per-base quality is available; no much larger clone lies one base away. The germline V gene gives CDR1 as MNHEY and CDR2 as SVGAGI. The germline ends are 11 bases apart after V is trimmed by 0 bases and J by 2 bases. The CDR3 holds 16 amino acids from the cysteine to the phenylalanine. Just the 48-base CDR3 DNA is kept, in frame starting at base 1. In the study, sorted CD4+ and CD8+ blood T cells from patients with severe aplastic anemia and from healthy subjects underwent deep sequencing of TCR repertoires. Ficoll-Paque density gradient centrifugation was used to isolate peripheral blood mononuclear cells. CD4+ and CD8+ T cells were sorted by FACS or magnetic beads before DNA extraction.

Rearrangement joined TRBV6-5 to TRBJ1-3, with no confidently assigned D gene. The source of this sequence is a human donor in good health, serving as a control. The sample comprised sorted CD4+, CD8+, or CD8+CD57+ T cells (not recorded which) from PBMCs. The nucleotides read TGTGCCAGCAGTTACTCCTTCAGACCCGCTGGAAACACCATATATTTT. Its translation is CASSYSFRPAGNTIYF.